Described below is a single T cell receptor beta chain sequence and its context. Its antigen is as yet unknown. TCRdb's table, derived via immunoSEQ multiplex PCR, lists solely in-frame clones and lacks some. Here the sample spans a few hundred thousand clones, about nine tenths being singletons. Noted treatment: over 15 received Ad26.COV2.S at low or high dose, single or two shots; several received placebo; per-sample allocation not given. Samples were taken on day 63 after the first vaccine or placebo injection. The V gene's germline CDR1 is LNHNV and CDR2 YYDKDF (reference sequence). The CDR3 loop spans 13 amino acids. V lost 0 bases and J lost 5, with 7 bases in between. The data originate from a study of Ad26.COV2.S vaccination and SARS-CoV-2 variants. General observations from the study: Spike-specific responses of CD8+ and CD4+ T cells were reported to display substantial breadth after vaccination. Similar non-spike TCR breadth was seen in vaccine and placebo recipients.

V and J are TRBV15 and TRBJ1-2, with D perhaps TRBD1 (5 bases). The sequencing used peripheral blood, collected in a trial of Ad26.COV2.S vaccine versus placebo. The receptor comes from a person aged 18-65 years who received the Ad26.COV2.S COVID-19 vaccine or a placebo. CDR3 amino acids: CATSRDGGYGYTF. The CDR3 coding sequence is TGTGCCACCAGCAGAGACGGGGGATATGGCTACACCTTC.